These 5 T cell receptor beta chains were sequenced from one sample in a study of T cell responses to AZD1222 COVID-19 vaccine. Sequenced by immunoSEQ multiplex PCR; TCRdb stores in-frame clones only, minus some. The table lists about 120,000 clones, approximately 90% of them singletons, with around 12% in the top ten. The material was peripheral blood, obtained on day 0 of AZD1222 vaccination. These TCRs come from an adult in good health.

The count of this clone is one. For the CDR3, the DNA is TGTGCCAGCAGCTTGGGTTGGCAGGGTGGTGGCTACACCTTC. It is translated as CASSLGWQGGGYTF. This chain uses TRBV5-6 with TRBJ1-2; tentative D call: TRBD1 (5 bases). V was cut by 0 bases and J by 7 bases, with 13 bases left in between. The germline CDR1 and CDR2 sequences are SGHDT and YYEEEE. The CDR3 is 14 residues long.

This clone occurred once. The chain carries TRBV6-4 and TRBJ1-1, with D unresolved. Germline V gene sequence: CDR1 MRHNA, CDR2 SNTAGT. V lost 2 bases and J lost 5, with 9 bases in between. The CDR3 consists of 13 residues. CDR3 protein: CASSDEIDTEAFF. DNA for the CDR3: TGTGCCAGCAGTGACGAAATAGATACTGAAGCTTTCTTT.

The chain is built from TRBV19 and TRBJ1-1; D is perhaps TRBD1 (6 bases). This CDR3 spans 13 amino acids. The germline V and J ends were trimmed by 3 bases and 4 bases, with 9 bases remaining between them. CDR1 is LNHDA, CDR2 SQIVND, per germline (reference sequence). CDR3 coding DNA: TGTGCCAGTAGTATGCGCAGGGGCACTGAAGCTTTCTTT. This translates into CASSMRRGTEAFF.

This chain uses TRBV9 with TRBJ1-2; perhaps TRBD1 as D (5 bases). This CDR3 comprises 13 residues. Germline values: CDR1 SGDLS, CDR2 YYNGEE. Trimming took off 3 bases at V and 0 bases at J, with 6 bases between the two ends. CDR3 protein: CASSETANYGYTF. CDR3 sequence (DNA): TGTGCCAGCAGCGAGACAGCTAACTATGGCTACACCTTC.

This clone was seen just once. The chain recombines TRBV5-1 with TRBJ2-1, with D possibly matching TRBD1 (6 bases). This CDR3 is 14 amino acids long. The V gene lost 0 bases and the J gene lost 4 bases, with 8 bases spanning the gap. Germline assignment: CDR1 SGHRS and CDR2 YFSETQ. In nucleotides, the CDR3 is TGCGCCAGCAGCTTGGAAGGACAGTACAATGAGCAGTTCTTC. It yields the protein CASSLEGQYNEQFF.